One sample yielded the 19 T cell receptor beta chains listed below, sequenced in a study of T-cell memory formation after mild COVID-19 (dated by TCRdb to the early 2020s). The protocol used for the library was 5' RACE. These reads were obtained on an Illumina NovaSeq 6000. TCRdb cleaned the public reads at Q25 with fastp, built clones with MiXCR and kept in-frame beta chains. Each CDR3 protein gets just one entry, which takes the most common genes and DNA from the rows behind it. The sample profile shows almost 45,000 distinct CDR3 sequences; about 6.8% of them were found once. The ten largest clones take up 0.6% to 1% of the sample. The specimen sequenced was PBMCs or a T cell subset sorted from them (not recorded which). The source of these receptors is an adult who had mild COVID-19 (a few samples of this study predate the infection). The sample titles of this study are shuffled in the database, so cell type and time point are left out.

In this sample, this clonotype turned up many times. V usage is TRBV18 and J usage is TRBJ2-5; D not certain. The germline gives CDR1 KGHSH, CDR2 LQKENI. The germline V and J ends were trimmed by 5 bases and 0 bases, with 1 base remaining between them. This CDR3 has 11 amino acids. CDR3 protein: CASSDQETQYF. CDR3 nucleotides: TGTGCCAGCTCAGACCAAGAGACCCAGTACTTC.

There are many counts of this clonotype. This chain links TRBV29-1 with TRBJ2-7; TRBD1 matches 7 bases. J lost 2 bases, V lost 6 bases, and 7 bases had no gene match. The germline CDR1 and CDR2 sequences are SQVTM and ANQGSEA. This CDR3 region has 13 residues. CDR3 region: CSVTGARAYEQYF. DNA of the CDR3: TGCAGCGTAACAGGGGCTAGAGCCTACGAGCAGTACTTC.

This clonotype was detected many times. The chain carries TRBV5-1 and TRBJ2-5; TRBD1 agrees at 8 bases. The J segment lost 5 bases and the V segment lost 3 bases, leaving 18 bases of the junction unmatched. The CDR3 covers 18 residues. Per the germline V gene, CDR1 is SGHRS and CDR2 is YFSETQ. The CDR3 region has the DNA TGCGCCAGCAGCTCTACCCTCCGGGCGGCAGGGGGCTTTGAGACCCAGTACTTC. Protein product: CASSSTLRAAGGFETQYF.

The DNA of the CDR3 is TGTGCCACCAGAGGGACAGGGGCTTGGGACACTGAAGCTTTCTTT. It codes for CATRGTGAWDTEAFF. The chain employs TRBV24-1 and TRBJ1-1; 10 positions agree with TRBD1. The germline V gene encodes CDR1 KGHDR and CDR2 SFDVKD. The V and J ends lost 7 bases and 3 bases, in that order; junction bases with no gene match: 7. The CDR3 runs 15 residues.

This clonotype was counted a few times. The DNA of the CDR3 is TGTGCCAGCAGCTTGGAATTAGGTTCCTACGAGCAGTACTTC. It yields the protein CASSLELGSYEQYF. The rearrangement links TRBV5-4 to TRBJ2-7; D is unresolved. From germline, CDR1 is SGHNT and CDR2 YYREEE (reference sequence). The CDR3 has 14 residues. V lost 0 bases, J lost 1 base, and 8 bases lay in between.

This clonotype was picked up many times. This chain uses TRBV11-2 with TRBJ1-2, with 8 bases identical to TRBD1. Looked up from germline, CDR1 is SGHAT and CDR2 is FQNNGV. Trimming cost V 4 bases and J 3 bases; bases outside gene matches: 10. The length of the CDR3 is 16 residues. The CDR3 sequence is CASSSSLDRAHYGYTF. The CDR3 nucleotides read TGTGCCAGCAGCTCCTCTCTGGACAGGGCCCACTATGGCTACACCTTC.

The V call is TRBV5-4, the J call TRBJ2-7, with 10 bases matching TRBD1. CDR3 size: 16 residues. J gave up 3 bases and V 0 bases, and 6 bases lay outside the gene matches. Germline CDR1 reads SGHNT; CDR2 reads YYREEE (reference sequence). The CDR3 loop is CASSLGQGAGIYEQYF. The CDR3 region has the DNA TGTGCCAGCAGCTTGGGACAGGGGGCTGGAATCTACGAGCAGTACTTC.

This clonotype was detected many times. The CDR3 sequence: CASSYQGKYEQYF. The CDR3, as DNA: TGTGCCAGCAGTTACCAGGGAAAGTACGAGCAGTACTTC. The chain links TRBV6-5 to TRBJ2-7, with D maybe TRBD1 (5 bases). The germline V gene has CDR1 MNHEY and CDR2 SVGAGI. Trimming took 2 bases from V and 4 from J, leaving 9 bases between them. The CDR3 length is 13 residues.

This clonotype was picked up many times. The genes are TRBV20-1 and TRBJ2-7; TRBD2 matches at 9 bases. J gave up 0 bases and V 7 bases, and 7 bases lay outside the gene matches. The CDR3 runs 14 residues. Per the germline V gene, CDR1 is DFQATT and CDR2 is SNEGSKA (reference sequence). The CDR3 nucleotides read TGCAGTGGGCTAGCGGGATGGAGCTCCTACGAGCAGTACTTC. It translates to CSGLAGWSSYEQYF.

This clonotype was recorded at least ten times. CDR3 residues: CASSVAGRGGYTF. The CDR3 DNA reads as TGCGCCAGCAGCGTCGCAGGTCGGGGTGGCTACACCTTC. The chain is built from TRBV5-1 and TRBJ1-2; no firm D call. CDR3 length: 13 residues. V was clipped by 4 bases and J by 7 bases, with 14 bases between them. CDR1 is SGHRS and CDR2 is YFSETQ in the germline V gene.

The chain joins TRBV5-4 to TRBJ2-1; 9 nucleotides agree with TRBD1. V dropped 2 bases and J dropped 6; count of bases not matched to a gene: 6. CDR1 and CDR2 from the germline V gene are SGHNT and YYREEE (reference sequence). This CDR3 has 15 residues. This CDR3 is CASSLGQGIFNEQFF. CDR3 sequence (DNA): TGTGCCAGCAGCTTAGGACAGGGGATTTTCAATGAGCAGTTCTTC.

This clonotype was found many times. V is TRBV20-1 and J is TRBJ2-3; 10 positions match TRBD1. J gave up 4 bases and V 6 bases, and 7 bases lay outside the gene matches. Germline CDR1 reads DFQATT; CDR2 reads SNEGSKA (reference sequence). CDR3 length equals 14 residues. This CDR3 is CSAPDRGGADTQYF. CDR3 nucleotide sequence: TGCAGTGCCCCGGACAGGGGGGGGGCAGATACGCAGTATTTT.

This clonotype was recorded many times. V usage is TRBV4-3 and J usage is TRBJ1-4; TRBD1 agrees at 8 bases. Looked up from germline, CDR1 is LGHNA and CDR2 is YSLEER. The trim removed 4 bases at V and 6 bases at J, leaving 16 bases unmatched. The CDR3 spans 18 residues. In DNA form, the CDR3 reads TGCGCCAGCAGCCCCAGGACCAACGTTGACAGGGGAGATGAAAAACTGTTTTTT. It translates to CASSPRTNVDRGDEKLFF.

This clonotype was detected ten times or more. The chain couples TRBV5-1 to TRBJ2-3, with 9 bases fitting TRBD2. The ends lost 0 bases at V and 6 bases at J; junction bases unmatched: 8. Germline V gene lookup returns CDR1 SGHRS and CDR2 YFSETQ. The CDR3 covers 16 residues. This chain's CDR3 is CASSLAAGGSRDTQYF. The CDR3 DNA sequence: TGCGCCAGCAGCTTGGCTGCGGGGGGGTCGAGGGATACGCAGTATTTT.

A few counts support this clonotype. The rearrangement links TRBV5-5 to TRBJ2-2; possibly TRBD1 for D (6 bases). Trimming removed 2 bases at V and 2 bases at J, with 13 bases between. The CDR3 contains 16 residues. CDR1 is SGHKS and CDR2 is YYEKEE in the germline V gene (reference sequence). Here the CDR3 DNA reads TGTGCCAGCAGCTTAGTGGGACAAATCAACACCGGGGAGCTGTTTTTT. Its protein is CASSLVGQINTGELFF.

This clonotype was seen only a few times. The genes are TRBV14 and TRBJ2-7; the match to TRBD2 covers 9 bases. V was pared by 0 bases and J by 5 bases, with 14 bases of the junction left unmatched. CDR1 and CDR2 (germline): SGHDN, FVKESK. CDR3 length equals 18 residues. The CDR3 DNA sequence: TGTGCCAGCAGCCAAGAACGTCTAGCGGGAACGGATCCCAACGAGCAGTACTTC. Translating gives CASSQERLAGTDPNEQYF.

This clonotype showed up just a few times. This chain links TRBV4-2 with TRBJ2-2; tentative D call: TRBD2 (7 bases). V lost 5 bases to trimming and J lost 3 bases, with 22 bases between them. Germline V CDR1 and CDR2: LGHNA, YNFKEQ. The CDR3 consists of 18 residues. The CDR3 spells CASSTNVAGAIDTGELFF. The CDR3 DNA follows: TGTGCCAGCAGCACCAACGTCGCGGGGGCAATCGACACCGGGGAGCTGTTTTTT.

This clonotype showed up just a few times. The chain carries TRBV12-3 or TRBV12-4 and TRBJ1-6; no clear D gene. CDR3 length equals 14 residues. Trimming took off 3 bases at V and 10 bases at J, with 13 bases between the two ends. The CDR3 region is CASSLTGPGSPLHF. The CDR3 coding sequence is TGTGCCAGCAGTTTGACGGGCCCGGGATCACCCCTCCACTTT.

This clonotype was observed many times. The CDR3 region has the DNA TGTGCCACCAGTGATTTGCCCGGAAAGCAGTTCTTC. Its protein is CATSDLPGKQFF. This rearrangement joins TRBV24-1 to TRBJ2-1; unclear D gene. V gave up 0 bases and J gave up 11 bases, with 7 bases separating them. This CDR3 contains 12 residues. Germline V lookup: CDR1 KGHDR, CDR2 SFDVKD.